The 5 T cell receptor beta chains below come from one sample, sequenced in a study of blood T cell repertoires in COVID-19. Repertoires were generated with immunoSEQ multiplex PCR, while TCRdb's copy carries only in-frame clones and drops some. The data show 140,000 or so clones, 80% to 90% seen once. Sequenced sample: peripheral blood. The receptors stem from a woman between 55 and 75 years old with active COVID-19.

This sequence joins TRBV7-8 and TRBJ2-1; 10 bases agree with TRBD2. Germline-derived CDR1 and CDR2 are SGHVS and FQNEAQ. V shed 5 bases, J shed 9 bases, and the junction held 16 bases outside the gene matches. The CDR3 has 17 amino acids. CDR3 residues: CASSLSSGSRLRTEQFF. The CDR3 DNA follows: TGTGCCAGCAGCCTTTCTAGCGGGAGCAGACTACGTACTGAGCAGTTCTTC. The complete variable domain, with remaining parts taken from reference TRBV7-8 and TRBJ2-1, reads GAGVSQSPRYKVAKRGQDVALRCDPISGHVSLFWYQQALGQGPEFLTYFQNEAQLDKSGLPSDRFFAERPEGSVSTLKIQRTQQEDSAVYLCASSLSSGSRLRTEQFFGPGTRLTVL.

CDR3 bases: TGTGCCAGTAGGCCCGGCAGGGCTAGCTCCTACGAGCAGTACTTC. It specifies CASRPGRASSYEQYF. The genes are TRBV19 and TRBJ2-7; tentatively, D is TRBD1 (5 bases). Trimming left V 6 bases short and J 0 bases short, with 15 bases between. In germline, CDR1 is LNHDA, CDR2 SQIVND (reference sequence). There are 15 residues in the CDR3. The full variable domain, completed using reference TRBV19 and TRBJ2-7, is DGGITQSPKYLFRKEGQNVTLSCEQNLNHDAMYWYRQDPGQGLRLIYYSQIVNDFQKGDIAEGYSVSREKKESFPLTVTSAQKNPTAFYLCASRPGRASSYEQYFGPGTRLTVT.

This clone has only a few counts. The chain recombines TRBV6-4 with TRBJ1-6; 9 nucleotides line up with TRBD1. The CDR3 extends over 18 amino acids. CDR1 is MRHNA and CDR2 is SNTAGT in the germline V gene. The junction had 8 bases not matched to a gene; V was cut back by 5 bases and J by 0 bases. The CDR3 region has the DNA TGTGCCAGCAGTTGGGACAGGGCGGATTCCTCCTATAATTCACCCCTCCACTTT. Amino acid sequence: CASSWDRADSSYNSPLHF.

The chain couples TRBV6-5 to TRBJ2-7; D is unresolved. The CDR3 is made up of 13 amino acids. CDR1 and CDR2 (germline): MNHEY, SVGAGI. V lost 8 bases and J 6 bases, leaving 17 bases between the germline ends. The DNA of the CDR3 is TGTGCCAGCGGCTTCCCCCCCTCGTCCGAGCAGTACTTC. Translated: CASGFPPSSEQYF.

The chain carries TRBV6-2 or TRBV6-3 and TRBJ2-1, with 9 bases lining up with TRBD2. The CDR3 has 16 residues. Looked up from germline, CDR1 is MNHEY and CDR2 is SVGEGT. Trimming cost V 0 bases and J 9 bases; bases outside gene matches: 9. The CDR3 bases are TGTGCCAGCAGTTACTCGGGCGGCGGGAGGGCCGGTGAGCAGTTCTTC. This sequence encodes CASSYSGGGRAGEQFF.